The T cell receptor (beta chain) under discussion was sequenced for a study of radiation and T cells in renal cell carcinoma. Study-wide background: Nephrectomy followed 15 Gy stereotactic body radiation by 4 weeks. Study-wide results and limits: In blood, top tumor clones expanded by 2 weeks, shrinking by 4.

The CDR3 covers 16 residues. V shed 1 base and J shed 4 bases, with 16 bases lying between them. CDR1 SGHAT and CDR2 FQNNGV come from the germline V gene. Profiling relied on immunoSEQ multiplex PCR, and the TCRdb table lists in-frame clones only, not all of them. The sample includes more than 95,000 clones, around 83% of them seen just once. Documented time point: baseline pretreatment blood. Described treatment: 15 Gy SBRT to primary tumor, nephrectomy 4 weeks later. Clear cell pathology was present in this patient's renal cell carcinoma. This clone is a singleton in its sample. The target antigen is unknown.

This specimen was blood, taken from a patient whose treatment included radiotherapy and nephrectomy. The TCR sequence derives from an older woman with renal cell carcinoma. J is TRBJ1-2 and V is TRBV11-2; D is possibly TRBD1 (5 bases). The CDR3 is CASSLAGGGRIYGYTF. The DNA of the CDR3 is TGTGCCAGCAGCTTAGCGGGCGGGGGGAGGATCTATGGCTACACCTTC.